A single sample gave rise to the 31 T cell receptor beta chains below, sequenced in a study of regulatory T cells in long-lasting Graves disease. Time point here: newly diagnosed GD, antithyroid drugs for less than 3 months. PBMC RNA was the source of the TCR library. The TCR beta library used iRepertoire HTBI primers with Arm-PCR amplification of CDR3. TCRdb reprocessed the multiplex PCR reads with MiXCR, giving one entry per CDR3 protein. Seen here are about 620,000 distinct CDR3 sequences, 15% to 20% observed once, and the top ten hold 18%. The same sample was also studied in work on T cells in Graves' hyperthyroidism and ophthalmopathy.

Source: peripheral blood mononuclear cells (PBMCs), taken at new diagnosis, from a patient treated with antithyroid drugs. The receptors here all came from a woman aged 25-40 years with Graves disease.

The rearrangement joins TRBV12-3 or TRBV12-4 to TRBJ1-6; D is ambiguous. This CDR3 is built from 13 residues. The V and J ends lost 3 bases and 9 bases respectively, with 9 bases between them. In nucleotides, the CDR3 is TGTGCCAGCAGTTTCTCCTCTACTTCACCCCTCCACTTT. Its translation: CASSFSSTSPLHF.

This clonotype was observed many times. This chain connects TRBV28 to TRBJ1-1; D is undetermined. Germline CDR1 and CDR2: MDHEN and SYDVKM. V gave up 3 bases and J gave up 11 bases, with 13 bases separating them. The CDR3 length is 12 residues. In DNA, the CDR3 is TGTGCCAGCAGTTTTTCACAGTTTAGGGCTTTCTTT. Protein product: CASSFSQFRAFF.

The table lists this clonotype with a few counts. This chain connects TRBV19 to TRBJ1-2; unclear D gene. V was clipped by 9 bases and J by 0 bases, with 17 bases between them. The V gene's germline CDR1 is LNHDA and CDR2 SQIVND (reference sequence). This CDR3 is built from 15 residues. The chain's CDR3 is CASSLEFPANYGYTF. The CDR3 coding sequence is TGTGCCAGCAGCTTGGAATTCCCTGCTAACTATGGCTACACCTTC.

This clonotype was picked up many times. The chain combines TRBV5-1 with TRBJ1-5; D unresolved. Trimming cost V 1 base and J 5 bases, with 7 bases left between them. Germline V gives CDR1 SGHRS, CDR2 YFSETQ. The CDR3 sequence is 13 residues long. CDR3 amino acids: CASSLNPDQPQHF. CDR3 nucleotides: TGCGCCAGCAGCTTGAACCCTGATCAGCCCCAGCATTTT. Full variable domain (remainder filled in from reference TRBV5-1 and TRBJ1-5): KAGVTQTPRYLIKTRGQQVTLSCSPISGHRSVSWYQQTPGQGLQFLFEYFSETQRNKGNFPGRFSGRQFSNSRSEMNVSTLELGDSALYLCASSLNPDQPQHFGDGTRLSIL.

This clonotype was observed a handful of times. The rearrangement joins TRBV11-2 to TRBJ1-2; no definite D call. Germline-derived CDR1 and CDR2 are SGHAT and FQNNGV. V was trimmed by 8 bases and J by 5 bases, leaving 15 bases between them. CDR3 length: 13 amino acids. CDR3 sequence (DNA): TGTGCCAGCGGGCTAGGTTACCCTTATGGCTACACCTTC. It codes for CASGLGYPYGYTF.

In its sample, this clonotype was seen many times. CDR3: CASSPQYGGVEQFF. Written as DNA, the CDR3 is TGTGCCAGCAGCCCACAATATGGTGGTGTTGAGCAGTTCTTC. The chain joins TRBV16 to TRBJ2-1; no firm D call. Germline assignment: CDR1 KGHSY and CDR2 FQNENV. V lost 4 bases and J lost 9, with 16 bases in between. CDR3 length: 14 residues.

The chain has TRBV4-1 and TRBJ1-5, with D unresolved. The CDR3 runs to 15 residues. Germline V gene sequence: CDR1 MGHRA, CDR2 YSYEKL. V was clipped by 4 bases and J by 5 bases, with 15 bases between them. The CDR3 region has the DNA TGCGCCAGCAGCCCGATCCTGGGGATCGATCAGCCCCAGCATTTT. Protein product: CASSPILGIDQPQHF.

Turning to this clonotype: At one boundary the junction diverges from the germline segment, which might be a read error. The chain combines TRBV20-1 with TRBJ2-3; the D gene is possibly TRBD2 (6 bases). CDR3 length: 14 amino acids. The V gene's germline CDR1 is DFQATT and CDR2 SNEGSKA (reference sequence). The CDR3 coding sequence is TGCAGTGCAAGAGGGGCTAGCGGCACAGATACGCAGTATTTT. This codes for CSARGASGTDTQYF.

There are many counts of this clonotype. The chain has TRBV2 and TRBJ1-2; D is ambiguous. The CDR3 runs 14 residues. Trimming shortened V by 4 bases and J by 2 bases, and 11 bases separated the two germline ends. The V gene's germline CDR1 is SNHLY and CDR2 FYNNEI. The CDR3 DNA follows: TGTGCCAGCAGTGGGGGTCTAGGAAACTATGGCTACACCTTC. Translated, it gives CASSGGLGNYGYTF.

V gene TRBV19 combines with J gene TRBJ2-7; 9 bases agree with TRBD1. Germline values: CDR1 LNHDA, CDR2 SQIVND (reference sequence). CDR3 length equals 15 residues. Trimming at V came to 8 bases and at J to 6 bases, leaving 14 bases not matched to a gene. The CDR3 reads CASAIRQGEILEQYF. The CDR3 coding sequence is TGTGCCAGTGCTATCCGACAGGGGGAAATACTCGAGCAGTACTTC.

The chain combines TRBV2 with TRBJ2-5; 9 bases fit TRBD1. Germline-derived CDR1 and CDR2 are SNHLY and FYNNEI. CDR3 size: 15 residues. Losses at the gene ends were 6 bases for V and 2 bases for J; bases not matched to a gene: 7. This CDR3 reads CASRPRQGGQETQYF. The DNA of the CDR3 is TGTGCCAGCAGACCCCGACAGGGGGGACAAGAGACCCAGTACTTC.

This sequence joins TRBV20-1 and TRBJ2-5; TRBD2 agrees at 8 bases. V lost 6 bases and J lost 1; bases outside the gene matches: 4. The CDR3 consists of 13 residues. The germline CDR1 and CDR2 sequences are DFQATT and SNEGSKA (reference sequence). The CDR3 loop is CSAELAAQETQYF. The CDR3 nucleotides read TGCAGTGCAGAACTAGCGGCCCAAGAGACCCAGTACTTC.

This clonotype has at least ten counts. CDR3 amino acids: CASSRNIYPTDTQYF. DNA of the CDR3: TGTGCCAGCAGCCGAAATATATACCCCACAGATACGCAGTATTTT. The chain has TRBV28 and TRBJ2-3; D unresolved. Trimming shortened V by 6 bases and J by 2 bases, and 15 bases separated the two germline ends. The germline CDR1 and CDR2 sequences are MDHEN and SYDVKM. The CDR3 length is 15 residues.

This clonotype was picked up many times. The chain combines TRBV20-1 with TRBJ1-5; D is ambiguous. Germline lookup yields CDR1 DFQATT and CDR2 SNEGSKA (reference sequence). The germline V and J ends were trimmed by 4 bases and 4 bases, with 14 bases remaining between them. This CDR3 is built from 14 residues. The CDR3 DNA reads as TGCAGTGCTAACCCCACCGGGCCGAATCAGCCCCAGCATTTT. Its translation is CSANPTGPNQPQHF.

This clonotype was counted only a few times. This chain joins TRBV7-9 and TRBJ2-3; D may be TRBD1 (6 bases). Germline V CDR1 and CDR2: SEHNR, FQNEAQ (reference sequence). Trimming took 6 bases from V and 2 from J, leaving 15 bases between them. CDR3 length: 15 amino acids. In DNA form, the CDR3 reads TGTGCCAGCAGTCTTACAGGGTCCAACACAGATACGCAGTATTTT. Translating it yields CASSLTGSNTDTQYF. The full variable domain, completed using reference TRBV7-9 and TRBJ2-3, is DTGVSQNPRHKITKRGQNVTFRCDPISEHNRLYWYRQTLGQGPEFLTYFQNEAQLEKSRLLSDRFSAERPKGSFSTLEIQRTEQGDSAMYLCASSLTGSNTDTQYFGPGTRLTVL.

A word on this clonotype: This could be a read error, since a much larger clone is one nucleotide away. V gene TRBV10-3 combines with J gene TRBJ2-3; 13 bases are shared with TRBD2. This CDR3 region has 17 residues. CDR1 is ENHRY and CDR2 is SYGVKD in the germline V gene. V lost 4 bases, J lost 5 bases, and 9 bases stayed unmatched. In DNA, the CDR3 is TGTGCCATCAGTGGGTCCCTATGGACTAGCGGGGGAGATACGCAGTATTTT. Encoded protein: CAISGSLWTSGGDTQYF.

The V gene is TRBV10-3, the J gene TRBJ2-7; D may be TRBD1 or TRBD2 (6 bases each). The CDR3 has 13 residues. Germline loops: CDR1 ENHRY, CDR2 SYGVKD. V was shortened by 4 bases and J by 6 bases, with 13 bases between the two germline ends. CDR3: CAISVGGGREQYF. The CDR3, as DNA: TGTGCCATCAGTGTAGGAGGGGGGCGCGAGCAGTACTTC.

The gene calls are TRBV28 and TRBJ1-5; D is unresolved. V lost 8 bases and J lost 10, with 21 bases in between. Germline V gene lookup returns CDR1 MDHEN and CDR2 SYDVKM. This CDR3 has 14 residues. The CDR3 bases are TGTGCCAGCGCAACGCCAGCTAACTACCTACCCCAGCATTTT. As protein: CASATPANYLPQHF.

As to this clonotype: A single base separates this from a much larger clone, so it may be a read error. The J gene is TRBJ2-1, the V gene TRBV18, with no clear D. The CDR3 sequence is 13 residues long. The germline V gene encodes CDR1 KGHSH and CDR2 LQKENI. This CDR3 is CASSTPHLDEQFF. The CDR3 DNA reads as TGTGCCAGCTCAACACCCCATTTGGATGAGCAGTTCTTC.

As DNA, the CDR3 is TGTGCCAGCAGCTTAGACGGTCCGGTCAATGAGCAGTTCTTC. Translating gives CASSLDGPVNEQFF. The rearrangement links TRBV11-2 to TRBJ2-1, with unresolved D. V shed 0 bases and J shed 6 bases, with 9 bases lying between them. Per germline, CDR1 SGHAT and CDR2 FQNNGV. The CDR3 length is 14 residues.

There are many counts of this clonotype. V and J are TRBV28 and TRBJ2-1; TRBD2 agrees at 13 bases. Trimming removed 5 bases from V and 8 bases from J; junction bases left unmatched: 9. Germline CDR1 and CDR2: MDHEN and SYDVKM. The CDR3 contains 16 residues. The DNA of the CDR3 is TGTGCCAGCAGTATTCCGGGACTAGCGGGAAGTGATGAGCAGTTCTTC. Its translation is CASSIPGLAGSDEQFF.

The chain couples TRBV20-1 to TRBJ2-2; 8 bases match TRBD1. The CDR3 loop spans 18 amino acids. Germline V lookup: CDR1 DFQATT, CDR2 SNEGSKA (reference sequence). V was clipped by 3 bases and J by 7 bases; unmatched bases: 19. This CDR3 reads CSASMRQGSPRRLGELFF. The CDR3 DNA sequence: TGCAGTGCTAGCATGAGACAGGGGAGTCCTAGGAGGCTCGGGGAGCTGTTTTTT.

The table lists this clonotype with many counts. V and J are TRBV5-1 and TRBJ1-1; 7 positions agree with TRBD1. From germline, CDR1 is SGHRS and CDR2 YFSETQ. The CDR3 spans 14 residues. The ends lost 3 bases at V and 1 base at J; junction bases unmatched: 3. CDR3 DNA sequence: TGCGCCAGCAGCTCTGACAGGGAGAACACTGAAGCTTTCTTT. Its protein is CASSSDRENTEAFF.

This clonotype has just a few counts. The chain combines TRBV20-1 with TRBJ2-1, with D possibly being TRBD2 (7 bases). The CDR3 is made up of 16 amino acids. The germline V gene encodes CDR1 DFQATT and CDR2 SNEGSKA (reference sequence). V lost 7 bases and J 0 bases, leaving 19 bases between the germline ends. CDR3 amino acids: CSGRGGGKSSYNEQFF. For the CDR3, the DNA is TGCAGTGGCAGGGGCGGGGGAAAGAGCTCCTACAATGAGCAGTTCTTC.

This clonotype was found a few times. The rearrangement uses TRBV12-3 or TRBV12-4 and TRBJ1-2; D gene ambiguous. With 6 bases removed from V and 4 bases from J, the gap between germline ends came to 21 bases. The length of the CDR3 is 16 residues. The CDR3 here is CASSRAVSASVYGYTF. In DNA form, the CDR3 reads TGTGCCAGCAGCCGTGCGGTGAGTGCCTCCGTCTATGGCTACACCTTC.

This clonotype was recorded at least ten times. V and J are TRBV28 and TRBJ2-7; D gene uncertain. The CDR3 is 15 amino acids. V was pared by 1 base and J by 2 bases, with 12 bases between. The germline gives CDR1 MDHEN, CDR2 SYDVKM. CDR3 residues: CASSLFRGTAYEQYF. The DNA for the CDR3 is TGTGCCAGCAGTTTATTCCGTGGAACTGCCTACGAGCAGTACTTC.

In the case of this clonotype: Mismatch with germline at one junction end may stem from a read error. The chain links TRBV6-1 to TRBJ1-5; 7 positions agree with TRBD1. Germline-derived CDR1 and CDR2 are MNHNS and SASEGT. This CDR3 region has 13 residues. This CDR3 reads CASNDRENHPQHF. In DNA, the CDR3 is TGTGCCAGCAACGACAGGGAAAATCACCCCCAGCATTTT.

The sample holds a few counts of this clonotype. This chain connects TRBV19 to TRBJ2-1; 7 bases are a match to TRBD2. The CDR3 runs 15 residues. Looked up from germline, CDR1 is LNHDA and CDR2 is SQIVND (reference sequence). Trimming removed 3 bases from V and 7 bases from J; junction bases left unmatched: 9. This CDR3 reads CASSIQGGVWNEQFF. Written as DNA, the CDR3 is TGTGCCAGTAGTATTCAGGGAGGGGTTTGGAATGAGCAGTTCTTC.

The chain employs TRBV14 and TRBJ2-2; D is possibly TRBD2 (5 bases). Per germline, CDR1 SGHDN and CDR2 FVKESK. The V end was cut by 2 bases, the J end by 16 bases, with 17 bases between. The CDR3 spans 13 residues. CDR3 nucleotides: TGTGCCAGCAGCCAACTACCCGCCGGACGGGAGTTTTTT. Protein: CASSQLPAGREFF.

This clonotype was seen at least ten times. As DNA, the CDR3 is TGTGCCAGCAGACTCGGACAGGACTATGGCTACACCTTC. Translation gives CASRLGQDYGYTF. The gene calls are TRBV6-1 and TRBJ1-2; 7 bases line up with TRBD1. The J segment lost 3 bases and the V segment lost 6 bases, leaving 4 bases of the junction unmatched. Germline values: CDR1 MNHNS, CDR2 SASEGT. The CDR3 covers 13 residues.

This clonotype was picked up many times. The V gene is TRBV24-1, the J gene TRBJ1-1; the D gene is possibly TRBD1 (5 bases). Trimming shortened V by 3 bases and J by 11 bases, and 12 bases separated the two germline ends. This CDR3 spans 12 amino acids. Germline V CDR1 and CDR2: KGHDR, SFDVKD. The CDR3 spells CATSDPGGGAFF. In DNA form, the CDR3 reads TGTGCCACCAGTGATCCCGGGGGAGGGGCTTTCTTT.